This paragraph reports one T cell receptor (beta chain). The antigen is undetermined. The data stem from a study of OX40 agonist ivuxolimab in advanced cancers. The sampling schedule covered blood at baseline, cycle 4 day 1, and cycle 7 day 1. Notes on the study in general: Partial responders at 0.1-3.0 mg/kg had among the lowest clonal expansion. Expanded peripheral T cell antigen specificity was not determined.

Repertoires were generated with immunoSEQ multiplex PCR, while TCRdb's copy carries only in-frame clones and drops some. The sample carries around 26,000 clones, approximately 81% recorded once. The sequence derives from an adult with an advanced solid tumor such as melanoma, head and neck, liver or kidney cancer. The material was CD4+ or CD8+ T cells sorted from blood, obtained in a trial of the OX40 agonist ivuxolimab.

CDR3 DNA sequence: TGTGCCAGCAGTTTGGGACAGGGGTATCGGGCACCCCTCCACTTT. Amino acids: CASSLGQGYRAPLHF. This chain connects TRBV28 to TRBJ1-6; 10 positions agree with TRBD1. There are 15 residues in the CDR3. Looked up from germline, CDR1 is MDHEN and CDR2 is SYDVKM. With 3 bases clipped from V and 11 bases from J, the junction kept 7 bases outside the gene matches.